A single sample gave rise to the 5 T cell receptor beta chains below, sequenced in a study of T cell responses to AZD1222 COVID-19 vaccine. Sequenced by immunoSEQ multiplex PCR; TCRdb stores in-frame clones only, minus some. In the table there are about 120,000 clones, 80% to 95% of which are singletons. This sample comprised peripheral blood, obtained 28 days after the second dose of the MenACWY control vaccine. These receptors were obtained from an adult who received the MenACWY meningococcal vaccine as a control.

This chain uses TRBV19 with TRBJ2-5; maybe TRBD1 (5 bases). This CDR3 is 15 amino acids long. The germline V gene encodes CDR1 LNHDA and CDR2 SQIVND (reference sequence). With 10 bases removed from V and 3 bases from J, the gap between germline ends came to 21 bases. CDR3 coding DNA: TGTGCCACTCAAAGCCCCGCAGGGAACGAAGAGACCCAGTACTTC. It codes for CATQSPAGNEETQYF.

V gene TRBV10-3 combines with J gene TRBJ1-5; no firm D call. The germline V and J ends were trimmed by 3 bases and 12 bases, with 15 bases remaining between them. CDR1 ENHRY and CDR2 SYGVKD come from the germline V gene. This CDR3 is built from 13 residues. The CDR3 loop reads CAISDYLGVDQHF. DNA for the CDR3: TGTGCCATCAGTGACTACTTGGGCGTTGACCAGCATTTT.

V is TRBV6-1 and J is TRBJ1-5; 7 bases match TRBD1. The V and J ends lost 3 bases and 0 bases, in that order; junction bases with no gene match: 8. Germline V gene lookup returns CDR1 MNHNS and CDR2 SASEGT. CDR3 length equals 17 residues. The CDR3 region is CASSDREGAYSNQPQHF. DNA of the CDR3: TGTGCCAGCAGTGATAGGGAGGGGGCCTATAGCAATCAGCCCCAGCATTTT.

The J gene is TRBJ1-3, the V gene TRBV18; D gene unclear. V was clipped by 5 bases and J by 0 bases, with 11 bases between them. Germline lookup yields CDR1 KGHSH and CDR2 LQKENI. CDR3 length: 15 residues. The chain's CDR3 is CASSSSSSSGNTIYF. The CDR3 nucleotides are TGTGCCAGCTCATCAAGTTCCTCCTCTGGAAACACCATATATTTT.

The chain combines TRBV5-1 with TRBJ2-1, with 11 bases fitting TRBD2. The CDR3 totals 15 residues. Germline CDR1 reads SGHRS; CDR2 reads YFSETQ. The V gene end was trimmed by 4 bases and the J gene end by 7 bases; junction bases not matched to a gene: 7. The CDR3 DNA follows: TGCGCCAGCAGCGTACTAGCGGGAGCAAAGAATGAGCAGTTCTTC. Protein product: CASSVLAGAKNEQFF.